One sample yielded the 26 T cell receptor beta chains listed below, sequenced in a study of blood T cell repertoires in COVID-19. Clones were read by immunoSEQ multiplex PCR, and TCRdb kept only the in-frame ones, dropping some. The data contain about 230,000 clones, approximately 80% of them singletons. Sample: peripheral blood. The source of these receptors is a man aged 40-55 years with acute or convalescent COVID-19.

This chain connects TRBV7-2 to TRBJ2-1; the D gene is possibly TRBD2 (6 bases). The V end was cut by 7 bases, the J end by 8 bases, with 15 bases between. The CDR3 covers 13 residues. Germline CDR1 reads SGHTA; CDR2 reads FQGNSA. The CDR3 DNA reads as TGTGCCAGCAACGATAGGGGAGGCTATGAGCAGTTCTTC. Protein: CASNDRGGYEQFF.

V and J are TRBV29-1 and TRBJ2-7; tentative D call: TRBD2 (6 bases). CDR1 is SQVTM, CDR2 ANQGSEA, per germline. The CDR3 contains 14 residues. V was cut by 6 bases and J by 0 bases, with 15 bases left in between. The CDR3: CSVGTVGSSYEQYF. The DNA of the CDR3 is TGCAGCGTGGGGACTGTCGGGAGCTCCTACGAGCAGTACTTC.

The chain uses TRBV18 and TRBJ1-2, with TRBD1 as a possible D gene (6 bases). Trimming removed 3 bases at V and 0 bases at J, with 8 bases between. The germline gives CDR1 KGHSH, CDR2 LQKENI. The CDR3 sequence is 14 residues long. CDR3 in amino acids: CASSPQGPNYGYTF. Written as DNA, the CDR3 is TGTGCCAGCTCACCTCAGGGGCCTAACTATGGCTACACCTTC.

The chain recombines TRBV9 with TRBJ2-5, with 8 bases identical to TRBD2. The germline V gene has CDR1 SGDLS and CDR2 YYNGEE. The V and J ends lost 2 bases and 3 bases, in that order; junction bases with no gene match: 6. The CDR3 extends over 15 amino acids. CDR3 sequence: CASSVGTGGEETQYF. The DNA for the CDR3 is TGTGCCAGCAGCGTTGGGACGGGAGGGGAAGAGACCCAGTACTTC.

The rearrangement joins TRBV5-1 to TRBJ2-1; TRBD2 matches at 12 bases. The CDR3 runs to 18 residues. The V segment lost 5 bases and the J segment 0 bases; nucleotides outside the gene matches: 9. In germline, CDR1 is SGHRS, CDR2 YFSETQ. The CDR3 DNA sequence: TGCGCCAGCAGTAGTGGGACTAGCGGGTCTAGCTCCTACAATGAGCAGTTCTTC. Residues: CASSSGTSGSSSYNEQFF.

This chain uses TRBV5-6 with TRBJ1-2; D is perhaps TRBD1 (5 bases). The CDR3 is 12 amino acids. The V and J ends lost 1 base and 8 bases respectively, with 9 bases between them. Per the germline V gene, CDR1 is SGHDT and CDR2 is YYEEEE. The CDR3 nucleotides are TGTGCCAGCAGCTTGCTCAGGGTCGGCTACACCTTC. It translates to CASSLLRVGYTF.

This clone appeared once. The chain recombines TRBV7-9 with TRBJ1-2; D gene ambiguous. V lost 5 bases to trimming and J lost 4 bases, with 11 bases between them. Per germline, CDR1 SEHNR and CDR2 FQNEAQ (reference sequence). This CDR3 contains 13 residues. CDR3 sequence: CASSPGPTYGYTF. DNA of the CDR3: TGTGCCAGCAGCCCCGGTCCCACCTATGGCTACACCTTC. The variable domain in full, completed from reference TRBV7-9 and TRBJ1-2, reads DTGVSQNPRHKITKRGQNVTFRCDPISEHNRLYWYRQTLGQGPEFLTYFQNEAQLEKSRLLSDRFSAERPKGSFSTLEIQRTEQGDSAMYLCASSPGPTYGYTFGSGTRLTVV.

The gene calls are TRBV10-3 and TRBJ2-5, with 12 nucleotides matching TRBD2. In germline, CDR1 is ENHRY, CDR2 SYGVKD. Losses at the gene ends were 7 bases for V and 5 bases for J; bases not matched to a gene: 8. The CDR3 is made up of 15 amino acids. The CDR3 bases are TGTGCCATCACGGCTAGCGGGAGGGCCGAGGAGACCCAGTACTTC. It specifies CAITASGRAEETQYF.

This clone appeared a few times. The chain combines TRBV9 with TRBJ2-7; 10 nucleotides match TRBD2. The V gene's germline CDR1 is SGDLS and CDR2 YYNGEE. Trimming removed 3 bases from V and 1 base from J; junction bases left unmatched: 7. The CDR3 totals 16 residues. The CDR3 DNA is TGTGCCAGCAGCGCCGGCCCAGCGGGAGGGTCCTACGAGCAGTACTTC. Translation: CASSAGPAGGSYEQYF.

The chain has TRBV7-8 and TRBJ2-1; tentative D call: TRBD2 (5 bases). Trimming removed 6 bases from V and 5 bases from J, with 17 bases in between. The CDR3 consists of 15 residues. From germline, CDR1 is SGHVS and CDR2 FQNEAQ. This CDR3 reads CASSRTSGEDNEQFF. The CDR3 DNA follows: TGTGCCAGCAGTCGGACCAGCGGAGAAGACAATGAGCAGTTCTTC. Full variable domain (missing parts from reference TRBV7-8 and TRBJ2-1): GAGVSQSPRYKVAKRGQDVALRCDPISGHVSLFWYQQALGQGPEFLTYFQNEAQLDKSGLPSDRFFAERPEGSVSTLKIQRTQQEDSAVYLCASSRTSGEDNEQFFGPGTRLTVL.

This clone has just a few counts. The V and J genes are TRBV7-8 and TRBJ1-2, with TRBD1 matching 9 bases. This CDR3 contains 14 residues. Germline V gene lookup returns CDR1 SGHVS and CDR2 FQNEAQ. The trim removed 5 bases at V and 2 bases at J, leaving 3 bases unmatched. The CDR3 sequence: CASSLGQGNYGYTF. CDR3 DNA sequence: TGTGCCAGCAGCCTAGGACAGGGGAACTATGGCTACACCTTC. Filled out from reference TRBV7-8 and TRBJ1-2, the complete variable domain reads GAGVSQSPRYKVAKRGQDVALRCDPISGHVSLFWYQQALGQGPEFLTYFQNEAQLDKSGLPSDRFFAERPEGSVSTLKIQRTQQEDSAVYLCASSLGQGNYGYTFGSGTRLTVV.

The chain carries TRBV5-1 and TRBJ1-4, with 7 bases lining up with TRBD1. J gave up 6 bases and V 4 bases, and 9 bases lay outside the gene matches. The CDR3 consists of 15 residues. Germline CDR1 is SGHRS and CDR2 is YFSETQ. CDR3 sequence reads: CASSPQGSKDEKLFF. The CDR3 DNA reads as TGCGCCAGCAGCCCACAGGGGAGTAAGGATGAAAAACTGTTTTTT.

This clone came up many times. The same CDR3 also results from other DNA sequences found in this sample. The genes are TRBV9 and TRBJ2-5, with 11 positions matching TRBD2. CDR1 is SGDLS, CDR2 YYNGEE, per germline. With 0 bases clipped from V and 4 bases from J, the junction kept 2 bases outside the gene matches. This CDR3 contains 15 residues. The CDR3 coding sequence is TGTGCCAGCAGCGTAGATAGCGGGAGGGGAGAGACCCAGTACTTC. It is translated as CASSVDSGRGETQYF.

The chain couples TRBV6-5 to TRBJ2-3, with a weak D call TRBD2 (6 bases). The CDR3 is made up of 14 amino acids. Trimming left V 0 bases short and J 6 bases short, with 10 bases between. Germline lookup yields CDR1 MNHEY and CDR2 SVGAGI. CDR3 sequence (DNA): TGTGCCAGCAGTTACTCGCCGGGAGTGGATACGCAGTATTTT. It encodes CASSYSPGVDTQYF.

V is TRBV6-2 or TRBV6-3 and J is TRBJ2-1; possibly TRBD2 for D (5 bases). This CDR3 is 16 amino acids long. Germline V CDR1 and CDR2: MNHEY, SVGEGT. V was shortened by 4 bases and J by 3 bases, with 16 bases between the two germline ends. The CDR3: CASSSLSGGDYNEQFF. CDR3 in DNA: TGTGCCAGCAGTTCTCTGAGCGGTGGAGACTACAATGAGCAGTTCTTC.

J is TRBJ2-7 and V is TRBV28; 7 nucleotides align to TRBD2. After removal of 4 bases from V and 5 bases from J, the junction contained 14 bases not matched to a gene. CDR1 MDHEN and CDR2 SYDVKM come from the germline V gene. This CDR3 is built from 16 residues. The DNA of the CDR3 is TGTGCCAGCAGTTCGAATTCGGGGGGATCTCGCCACGAGCAGTACTTC. Amino acids: CASSSNSGGSRHEQYF.

CDR3 nucleotides: TGTGCCAGCAGCCCCAGACCGAGGGCATACGAGCAGTACTTC. Translating gives CASSPRPRAYEQYF. The V call is TRBV9, the J call TRBJ2-7; D is possibly TRBD2 (5 bases). V was pared by 4 bases and J by 4 bases, with 15 bases between. The CDR3 runs 14 residues. The germline CDR1 and CDR2 sequences are SGDLS and YYNGEE.

This clone was observed a few times. The CDR3 bases are TGCAGCGTTGGAGTGGGACTCAGTGAAGCTTTCTTT. Protein product: CSVGVGLSEAFF. This chain uses TRBV29-1 with TRBJ1-1, with D possibly matching TRBD1 (5 bases). CDR3 size: 12 residues. Trimming pared 4 bases from V and 7 bases from J, leaving 13 bases between. Germline lookup yields CDR1 SQVTM and CDR2 ANQGSEA.

This clone was seen a few times. This chain connects TRBV10-3 to TRBJ1-1, with unresolved D. This CDR3 is 15 amino acids long. CDR1 and CDR2 (germline): ENHRY, SYGVKD. Trimming removed 4 bases at V and 0 bases at J, with 12 bases between. The CDR3 reads CAISGFTGLNTEAFF. For the CDR3, the DNA is TGTGCCATCAGTGGGTTTACGGGGTTGAACACTGAAGCTTTCTTT.

CDR3 coding DNA: TGTGCCAGCAGCCAAGATAGAGATCAGCCCCAGCATTTT. This encodes CASSQDRDQPQHF. The chain employs TRBV3-1 (or the pseudogene TRBV3-2) and TRBJ1-5; no clear D gene. This CDR3 has 13 residues. The V end was cut by 0 bases, the J end by 5 bases, with 5 bases between. Per germline, CDR1 LGHDT and CDR2 YNNKEL (reference sequence).

This clone came up once. The missing conserved phenylalanine or tryptophan at the end of this CDR3 makes a read error likely. It is unclear where the CDR3 begins or ends on the DNA, so no DNA is shown, and the CDR3 is as TCRdb lists it. The chain links TRBV30 to TRBJ1-1; the table's D call TRBD1 went unverified against the DNA. Inclusive of both ends, the CDR3 amounts to 13 amino acids. Germline-derived CDR1 and CDR2 are GTSNPN and SVGIG (reference sequence). The CDR3 here is CAWSVRRRQLVVD.

The V gene is TRBV19, the J gene TRBJ2-1; 7 nucleotides agree with TRBD2. The CDR3 loop spans 13 amino acids. Trimming took 7 bases from V and 6 from J; bases not matched to a gene: 6. The germline V gene encodes CDR1 LNHDA and CDR2 SQIVND (reference sequence). The CDR3: CASMLGRANEQFF. CDR3 sequence (DNA): TGTGCCAGTATGCTTGGGAGGGCCAATGAGCAGTTCTTC.

A few counts support this clone. CDR3: CASSQRGVGNQPQHF. The CDR3 nucleotides are TGTGCCAGCAGCCAACGGGGGGTCGGCAATCAGCCCCAGCATTTT. The chain is built from TRBV7-8 and TRBJ1-5; D possibly corresponds to TRBD1 (5 bases). CDR3 length: 15 amino acids. Between the trimmed V and J ends, which lost 5 bases and 2 bases, there was a span of 13 bases. Germline V gives CDR1 SGHVS, CDR2 FQNEAQ. The variable domain in full, completed from reference TRBV7-8 and TRBJ1-5, reads GAGVSQSPRYKVAKRGQDVALRCDPISGHVSLFWYQQALGQGPEFLTYFQNEAQLDKSGLPSDRFFAERPEGSVSTLKIQRTQQEDSAVYLCASSQRGVGNQPQHFGDGTRLSIL.

V is TRBV5-5 and J is TRBJ1-6; no clear D. The CDR3 covers 13 residues. Trimming left V 2 bases short and J 5 bases short, with 5 bases between. CDR1 and CDR2 (germline): SGHKS, YYEKEE (reference sequence). In nucleotides, the CDR3 is TGTGCCAGCAGCTTCCAAAATAATTCACCCCTCCACTTT. Its protein product is CASSFQNNSPLHF.

This clone was recorded once. One end of the junction fails to match germline, which may point to a read error. This chain joins TRBV29-1 and TRBJ1-1, with a tentative D call TRBD1 (6 bases). Germline V lookup: CDR1 SQVTM, CDR2 ANQGSEA. CDR3 length equals 14 residues. Here the CDR3 reads CSVGMQVGDTAAFF. In DNA form, the CDR3 reads TGCAGCGTTGGAATGCAGGTAGGGGACACTGCAGCTTTCTTT. Full variable domain (outside the CDR3, taken from reference TRBV29-1 and TRBJ1-1): SAVISQKPSRDICQRGTSLTIQCQVDSQVTMMFWYRQQPGQSLTLIATANQGSEATYESGFVIDKFPISRPNLTFSTLTVSNMSPEDSSIYLCSVGMQVGDTAAFFGQGTRLTVV.

The chain couples TRBV21-1 to TRBJ2-2; the D call of TRBD2 is as the table states it, not checked on the DNA. TRBV21-1 corresponds to a pseudogene. This CDR3 comprises 21 residues. Written as DNA, the CDR3 is TGTGCCAGCAGCAAAGAATCCGGGACTAGCGGGAGTTTCGGGCTATCCGGGGAGCTGTTTTTT. Translated: CASSKESGTSGSFGLSGELFF.